These 15 T cell receptor beta chains share one sample of origin, sequenced in a study of T cells in Graves' hyperthyroidism and ophthalmopathy. RNA transcripts were the template for amplifying TCR beta CDR3 regions. The HTBI primer set served for first-round RT-PCR of the TCR CDR3. Using its own MiXCR run on the multiplex PCR reads, TCRdb lists one record per CDR3 protein. The sample records about 550,000 distinct CDR3 sequences, 20% to 25% being singletons. The sequenced material came from blood. The origin of the receptors is a man aged 18 to 29 with Graves' hyperthyroidism.

This CDR3 reads CASGSEGNTIYF. Written as DNA, the CDR3 is TGTGCTAGTGGTTCCGAAGGAAACACCATATATTTT. V and J are TRBV12-5 and TRBJ1-3; no clear D gene. The ends were cut back, 4 bases at V and 4 bases at J, with 5 bases in the middle. The germline CDR1 and CDR2 sequences are LGHNT and FRNRAP. This CDR3 spans 12 amino acids.

This clonotype was picked up many times. The chain joins TRBV12-3 or TRBV12-4 to TRBJ2-7; 8 nucleotides agree with TRBD1. The CDR3 spans 13 residues. The trim removed 4 bases at V and 2 bases at J, leaving 1 base unmatched. CDR3 DNA sequence: TGTGCCAGCAGTTCGGACAGGGCCTACGAGCAGTACTTC. Protein: CASSSDRAYEQYF.

This clonotype was seen only a few times. The chain joins TRBV12-5 to TRBJ2-2, with D unresolved. CDR1 LGHNT and CDR2 FRNRAP come from the germline V gene. V gave up 6 bases and J gave up 5 bases, with 10 bases separating them. The CDR3 runs to 13 residues. The CDR3 sequence is CASGEWKTGELFF. CDR3 nucleotide sequence: TGTGCTAGTGGAGAATGGAAGACCGGGGAGCTGTTTTTT.

In this sample, this clonotype turned up a few times. The chain joins TRBV5-1 to TRBJ1-1; 8 positions agree with TRBD1. CDR1 is SGHRS, CDR2 YFSETQ, per germline. Trimming at V came to 5 bases and at J to 6 bases, leaving 9 bases not matched to a gene. This CDR3 has 14 residues. CDR3: CASRPQGARAEAFF. The CDR3 nucleotides are TGCGCCAGCAGGCCCCAGGGGGCGCGGGCTGAAGCTTTCTTT.

The chain's CDR3 is CASSPGGGRTGELFF. Here the CDR3 DNA reads TGCGCCAGCAGCCCAGGTGGCGGCCGCACCGGGGAGCTGTTTTTT. This chain uses TRBV5-1 with TRBJ2-2, with D uncertain. Germline lookup yields CDR1 SGHRS and CDR2 YFSETQ. CDR3 length equals 15 residues. With 4 bases removed from V and 4 bases from J, the gap between germline ends came to 14 bases.

This clonotype occurred a few times. The V gene is TRBV11-3, the J gene TRBJ1-6; tentative D call: TRBD1 (5 bases). V was shortened by 5 bases and J by 2 bases, with 10 bases between the two germline ends. The length of the CDR3 is 15 residues. Germline V gene sequence: CDR1 SGHNT, CDR2 YENEEA. The DNA of the CDR3 is TGTGCCAGCAGCGACAGTGTGACCTATAATTCACCCCTCCACTTT. Translating it yields CASSDSVTYNSPLHF.

This clonotype has at least ten counts. The rearrangement links TRBV20-1 to TRBJ1-5; D is possibly TRBD1 (6 bases). The CDR3 is made up of 12 amino acids. From germline, CDR1 is DFQATT and CDR2 SNEGSKA (reference sequence). The germline V and J ends were trimmed by 5 bases and 7 bases, with 12 bases remaining between them. The CDR3 sequence: CSAFDRLQPQHF. The CDR3 DNA follows: TGCAGTGCTTTTGACAGGCTCCAGCCCCAGCATTTT.

The sample holds a few counts of this clonotype. The V and J genes are TRBV12-3 or TRBV12-4 and TRBJ1-6; D uncertain. The CDR3 extends over 15 amino acids. V was trimmed by 5 bases and J by 0 bases, leaving 8 bases between them. CDR3 region: CASSRSSSYNSPLHF. CDR3 in DNA: TGTGCCAGCAGTCGATCGAGCTCCTATAATTCACCCCTCCACTTT.

The chain uses TRBV5-1 and TRBJ1-6, with a weak D call TRBD1 (6 bases). From germline, CDR1 is SGHRS and CDR2 YFSETQ. The CDR3 totals 15 residues. The V end was cut by 4 bases, the J end by 3 bases, with 11 bases between. The CDR3 DNA follows: TGCGCCAGCAGCCCCGGGACAAACTATAATTCACCCCTCCACTTT. Encoded protein: CASSPGTNYNSPLHF.

This clonotype was found many times. The chain couples TRBV15 to TRBJ2-7, with D perhaps matching TRBD1 or TRBD2 (5 bases each). V lost 0 bases to trimming and J lost 6 bases, with 12 bases between them. Germline CDR1 is LNHNV and CDR2 is YYDKDF (reference sequence). The CDR3 contains 14 residues. The chain's CDR3 is CATSRDREISEQYF. The CDR3 nucleotides read TGTGCCACCAGCAGAGACAGGGAGATCTCCGAGCAGTACTTC.

The chain carries TRBV12-5 and TRBJ2-7, with D possibly TRBD1 on 7 matching bases. CDR3 size: 11 residues. Germline-derived CDR1 and CDR2 are LGHNT and FRNRAP. Trimming pared 6 bases from V and 12 bases from J, leaving 15 bases between. DNA of the CDR3: TGTGCTAGTGGGTTCGGAGGGGGCCTGTACTTC. It encodes CASGFGGGLYF.

The chain couples TRBV6-5 to TRBJ1-2; D might be TRBD1 (5 bases). Trimming took 0 bases from V and 4 from J, leaving 6 bases between them. Germline values: CDR1 MNHEY, CDR2 SVGAGI. The CDR3 loop spans 13 amino acids. Written as DNA, the CDR3 is TGTGCCAGCAGTTACTCCCAGGGCTATGGCTACACCTTC. It translates to CASSYSQGYGYTF.

In its sample, this clonotype was seen many times. The J gene is TRBJ2-7, the V gene TRBV6-1, with a tentative D call TRBD2 (5 bases). The CDR3 is 13 residues long. V was pared by 8 bases and J by 5 bases, with 16 bases between. Germline V CDR1 and CDR2: MNHNS, SASEGT. CDR3 loop: CASQTTGSHEQYF. The CDR3 region has the DNA TGTGCCAGCCAAACTACGGGGTCCCACGAGCAGTACTTC.

Only a few counts were recorded for this clonotype. The chain joins TRBV30 to TRBJ1-1, with 7 bases identical to TRBD1. Per germline, CDR1 GTSNPN and CDR2 SVGIG (reference sequence). The CDR3 has 15 amino acids. V shed 3 bases, J shed 0 bases, and the junction held 7 bases outside the gene matches. CDR3 in amino acids: CAWSRDRVMNTEAFF. The CDR3 DNA sequence: TGTGCCTGGAGCAGAGACAGGGTAATGAACACTGAAGCTTTCTTT. Together with reference TRBV30 and TRBJ1-1, the CDR3 gives the full variable domain: SQTIHQWPATLVQPVGSPLSLECTVEGTSNPNLYWYRQAAGRGLQLLFYSVGIGQISSEVPQNLSASRPQDRQFILSSKKLLLSDSGFYLCAWSRDRVMNTEAFFGQGTRLTVV.

This clonotype was seen repeatedly, ten times or more. The chain is built from TRBV19 and TRBJ1-5; 8 nucleotides line up with TRBD1. This CDR3 spans 15 amino acids. Germline V CDR1 and CDR2: LNHDA, SQIVND (reference sequence). V was pared by 1 base and J by 7 bases, with 6 bases of the junction left unmatched. This CDR3 reads CASSIGRTGLQPQHF. The CDR3 coding sequence is TGTGCCAGTAGTATAGGCCGGACAGGGTTACAGCCCCAGCATTTT.